The present entry profiles one T cell receptor beta chain with its context. The sample is drawn from a study of blood T cell repertoires in COVID-19. Study-level information: Specimens from acute and convalescent COVID-19 originated in the United States, Italy and Spain. Sources were T cells, B-cell-depleted T cells, or PBMCs; the material itself was cDNA or gDNA.

Per germline, CDR1 SGHRS and CDR2 YFSETQ. Trimming left V 0 bases short and J 3 bases short, with 13 bases between. The CDR3 runs 16 residues. As processed by the authors: Amplifying reference gene primers gave estimates of nucleated cell counts. The repertoire was sequenced with immunoSEQ multiplex PCR; TCRdb's copy has only in-frame clones and lacks some. V, J and clone size reflect that table, while D and trimming were determined from the DNA. The repertoire holds about 160,000 clones, about 80% seen once, with 2.2% in the top ten. The chain combines TRBV5-1 with TRBJ2-1; unclear D gene. The clonotype was recovered from a man aged 65 to 85 with acute or convalescent COVID-19. The sequenced sample consisted of peripheral blood. DNA of the CDR3: TGCGCCAGCAGCTTGGGAGGCGCGGCAGACTACAATGAGCAGTTCTTC. Protein product: CASSLGGAADYNEQFF.